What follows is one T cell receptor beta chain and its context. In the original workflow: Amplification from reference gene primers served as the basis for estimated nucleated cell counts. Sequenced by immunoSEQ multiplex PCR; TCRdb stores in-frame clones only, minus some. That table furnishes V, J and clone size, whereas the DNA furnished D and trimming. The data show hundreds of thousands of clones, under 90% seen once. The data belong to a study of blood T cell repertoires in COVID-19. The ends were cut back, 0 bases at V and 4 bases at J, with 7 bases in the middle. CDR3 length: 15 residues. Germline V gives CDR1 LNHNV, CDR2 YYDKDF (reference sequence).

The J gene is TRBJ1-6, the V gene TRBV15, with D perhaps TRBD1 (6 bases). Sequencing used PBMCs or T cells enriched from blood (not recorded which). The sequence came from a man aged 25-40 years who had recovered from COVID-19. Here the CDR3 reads CATSRDQGYNSPLHF. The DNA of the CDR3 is TGTGCCACCAGCAGAGACCAGGGGTATAATTCACCCCTCCACTTT.